This entry describes one TCR beta chain. This specimen belongs to a study of human T cells and chemical hapten exposure. About the study: While the approximately 24-week study was under way, patients received diphenylcyclopropenone on the scalp every week. It was small differences in pooled library volume that mainly caused per-sample TCR yields to vary.

TCRdb re-analysed the RACE reads in MiXCR, keeping a single row per CDR3 protein. The sample comprises 340,000 or so distinct CDR3 sequences, roughly 6.9% of which are singletons, and around 8.2% rests with the top ten. Specified time point: patch test 1, 2 weeks after DPC sensitization. Treatment described: therapeutic diphenylcyclopropenone sensitization with weekly scalp DPC. Unfractionated whole blood was the source of the extracted total RNA. The CDR3 loop spans 12 amino acids. Losses at the gene ends were 9 bases for V and 17 bases for J; bases not matched to a gene: 12. The germline V gene encodes CDR1 MNHEY and CDR2 SVGEGT.

This specimen consisted of whole blood, obtained in connection with sensitization to the hapten diphenylcyclopropenone (DPC). The chain links TRBV6-2 or TRBV6-3 to TRBJ1-6; 8 bases fit TRBD1. This TCR derives from a woman younger than 30 with alopecia areata. Some clones in this sample may be carry-over from other donors' samples. The CDR3 reads CASGTGGPQVHF. CDR3 bases: TGTGCCAGTGGGACAGGCGGGCCCCAAGTCCACTTT.